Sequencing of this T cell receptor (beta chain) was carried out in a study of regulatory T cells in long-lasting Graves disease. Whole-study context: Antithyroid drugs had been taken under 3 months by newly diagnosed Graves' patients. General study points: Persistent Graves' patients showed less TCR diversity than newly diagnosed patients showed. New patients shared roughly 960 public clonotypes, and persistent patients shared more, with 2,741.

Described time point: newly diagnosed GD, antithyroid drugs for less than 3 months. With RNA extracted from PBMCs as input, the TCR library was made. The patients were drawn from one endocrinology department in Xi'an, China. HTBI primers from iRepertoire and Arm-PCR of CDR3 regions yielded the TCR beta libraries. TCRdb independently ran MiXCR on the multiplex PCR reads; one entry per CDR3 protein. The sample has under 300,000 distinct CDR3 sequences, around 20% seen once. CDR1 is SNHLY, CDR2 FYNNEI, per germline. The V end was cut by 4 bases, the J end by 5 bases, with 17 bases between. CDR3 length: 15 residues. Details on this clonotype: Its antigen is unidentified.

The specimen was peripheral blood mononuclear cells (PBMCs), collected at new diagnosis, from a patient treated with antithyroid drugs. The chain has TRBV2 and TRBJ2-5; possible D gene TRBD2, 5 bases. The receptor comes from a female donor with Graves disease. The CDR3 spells CASSGTVIGGETQYF. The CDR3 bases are TGTGCCAGCAGTGGCACGGTCATTGGCGGGGAGACCCAGTACTTC.